This passage covers 11 T cell receptor beta chains from one sample sequenced in a study of T cell clonality in common variable immunodeficiency. Study-level points and caveats: Fewer deletions and N-nucleotide insertions were reportedly seen in common variable immunodeficiency TCR beta sequences.

The antigens of these receptors remain unknown. Assay used: immunoSEQ multiplex PCR; TCRdb lists only in-frame clones, some missing. Observed in the sample are 25,000 or so clones, none of them singletons. The sequenced material came from peripheral blood mononuclear cells. Receptors were obtained from a human donor with common variable immunodeficiency.

In its sample, this clone was seen many times. The part of the CDR3 DNA that was read is TGTGCCAGCAGTTACATGGGGCGGATGAACACTGAA. Its translation: CASSYMGRMNTE. The whole CDR3 sequence reads CASSYMGRMNTEAFF. The rearrangement joins TRBV6-2 or TRBV6-3 to TRBJ1-1; tentative D call: TRBD1 (5 bases). The read ends 3 residues before the CDR3 terminus; that terminus is restored from the germline J gene. The CDR3 is made up of 15 amino acids. CDR1 and CDR2 from the germline V gene are MNHEY and SVGEGT. The ends were cut back, 2 bases at V and 0 bases at J, with 10 bases in the middle.

Ten or more counts support this clone. The read comes to an end 3 residues before the CDR3 does, leaving the germline J gene to fill in the end. This chain uses TRBV6-2 or TRBV6-3 with TRBJ2-2; 8 bases are shared with TRBD1. The V segment lost 4 bases and the J segment 7 bases; nucleotides outside the gene matches: 2. The CDR3 runs to 13 residues. The germline gives CDR1 MNHEY, CDR2 SVGEGT. The CDR3: CASSWTGYGELFF. CDR3 DNA, as far as it was read: TGTGCCAGCAGTTGGACAGGGTACGGGGAG.

This clone occurred many times. Partial CDR3 DNA: TGCAGTGCTCCGGGACAGGGTTTCACTGAA. Translation gives CSAPGQGFTE. The complete CDR3 sequence is CSAPGQGFTEAFF. V gene TRBV20-1 combines with J gene TRBJ1-1, with TRBD1 identical over 9 bases. The CDR3 end lies 3 residues beyond the end of the read and is filled in from the germline J gene. The CDR3 contains 13 residues. The V and J ends lost 5 bases and 4 bases, in that order; junction bases with no gene match: 5. CDR1 is DFQATT, CDR2 SNEGSKA, per germline (reference sequence).

This clone was counted at least ten times. The read ends 3 residues before the CDR3 terminus; that terminus is restored from the germline J gene. The genes are TRBV19 and TRBJ2-3, with TRBD1 matching 9 bases. Germline V CDR1 and CDR2: LNHDA, SQIVND (reference sequence). The CDR3 length is 13 residues. V dropped 5 bases and J dropped 7; count of bases not matched to a gene: 4. The sequenced part of the CDR3 DNA is TGTGCCAGTAGTGGCAACAGGGGGCATACG. Translating gives CASSGNRGHT. The complete CDR3 protein is CASSGNRGHTQYF.

About this clone: The read terminates 3 residues ahead of where the CDR3 ends, so the germline J gene completes it. V is TRBV19 and J is TRBJ2-3; D uncertain. Germline CDR1 reads LNHDA; CDR2 reads SQIVND (reference sequence). The CDR3 is 15 residues long. V was shortened by 0 bases and J by 3 bases, with 10 bases between the two germline ends. The DNA read from the CDR3 is TGTGCCAGTAGTATAGATAAGGCAAGAACAGATACG. This sequence encodes CASSIDKARTDT. The entire CDR3 protein is CASSIDKARTDTQYF. Looking up the rest from reference TRBV19 and TRBJ2-3 gives the full variable domain: DGGITQSPKYLFRKEGQNVTLSCEQNLNHDAMYWYRQDPGQGLRLIYYSQIVNDFQKGDIAEGYSVSREKKESFPLTVTSAQKNPTAFYLCASSIDKARTDTQYFGPGTRLTVL.

This clone was seen repeatedly, ten times or more. The read stops 3 residues short of the end of the CDR3; the missing end is completed from the germline J gene. This rearrangement joins TRBV20-1 to TRBJ2-3; the D gene is possibly TRBD2 (6 bases). Trimming removed 0 bases from V and 2 bases from J, with 21 bases in between. The CDR3 totals 18 residues. The germline V gene encodes CDR1 DFQATT and CDR2 SNEGSKA (reference sequence). Incomplete CDR3 DNA: TGCAGTGCTAGAGACAATTGGGCGGGGCAGCTCTTCACAGATACG. This sequence encodes CSARDNWAGQLFTDT. The full CDR3 reads CSARDNWAGQLFTDTQYF.

This clone was seen repeatedly, ten times or more. The DNA ends 3 residues before the CDR3 does, and the rest of the CDR3 is filled in from the germline J gene. The chain recombines TRBV18 with TRBJ1-1; D possibly corresponds to TRBD1 (5 bases). Germline lookup yields CDR1 KGHSH and CDR2 LQKENI. The CDR3 is 15 amino acids. The ends were cut back, 1 base at V and 4 bases at J, with 13 bases in the middle. CDR3 sequence reads: CASSPRQGTGTEAFF. The covered CDR3 bases are TGTGCCAGCTCACCACGGCAGGGTACGGGCACTGAA. Based on the CDR3 plus reference TRBV18 and TRBJ1-1, the full variable domain is NAGVMQNPRHLVRRRGQEARLRCSPMKGHSHVYWYRQLPEEGLKFMVYLQKENIIDESGMPKERFSAEFPKEGPSILRIQQVVRGDSAAYFCASSPRQGTGTEAFFGQGTRLTVV.

This clone was detected many times. The CDR3 end falls 3 residues outside the read, so it is completed with the germline J gene. The chain links TRBV5-1 to TRBJ2-1; 7 bases are a match to TRBD2. This CDR3 spans 15 amino acids. J was trimmed by 2 bases and V by 1 base; bases with no gene match: 3. Germline CDR1 and CDR2: SGHRS and YFSETQ. The sequenced part of the CDR3 DNA is TGCGCCAGCAGCTTGCGGGGGGAAACCTACAATGAG. Translated, it gives CASSLRGETYNE. The whole CDR3 protein is CASSLRGETYNEQFF.

This clone was detected a few times. The read gets to within 3 residues of the CDR3 end, and the germline J gene fills in the rest. The chain uses TRBV20-1 and TRBJ2-5; D is unclear. The V gene's germline CDR1 is DFQATT and CDR2 SNEGSKA (reference sequence). The CDR3 runs to 12 residues. With 0 bases removed from V and 6 bases from J, the gap between germline ends came to 8 bases. The CDR3 region is CSARDNGQTQYF. CDR3 DNA (partial): TGCAGTGCTAGAGATAATGGGCAGACC.

This clone appeared many times. Read coverage stops 3 residues before the CDR3 terminus; the germline J gene supplies the remainder. This chain uses TRBV18 with TRBJ2-3; 7 nucleotides align to TRBD1. After removal of 4 bases from V and 1 base from J, the junction contained 8 bases not matched to a gene. CDR1 KGHSH and CDR2 LQKENI come from the germline V gene. The CDR3 is made up of 16 amino acids. The DNA read from the CDR3 is TGTGCCAGCTCACTATTTTCAGGGGGTGGCACAGATACG. Translating gives CASSLFSGGGTDT. From start to end, the CDR3 is CASSLFSGGGTDTQYF.

The table lists this clone with many counts. The read is 3 residues too short to cover the CDR3 end, so that end is filled in from the germline J gene. The V call is TRBV5-1, the J call TRBJ2-6, with D uncertain. Looked up from germline, CDR1 is SGHRS and CDR2 is YFSETQ. The CDR3 sequence is 17 residues long. V was clipped by 0 bases and J by 0 bases, with 10 bases between them. CDR3 bases read: TGCGCCAGCAGCTTGGCCGCGGATTACTCTGGGGCCAACGTC. The encoded protein is CASSLAADYSGANV. The entire CDR3 reads CASSLAADYSGANVLTF.